This T cell receptor (beta chain) was sequenced during a study of breast tumors, draining lymph nodes, adjacent tissues. TCRdb re-derived calls from the multiplex PCR reads in MiXCR, one entry per CDR3 protein. Counted here are fewer than 150,000 distinct CDR3 sequences, 21% occurring once; the ten biggest clones make up 2.2%. CDR3 length equals 14 residues. V was pared by 6 bases and J by 5 bases, with 10 bases of the junction left unmatched. The V gene's germline CDR1 is SGHRS and CDR2 YFSETQ. Breast cancer patients provided tissue from their axillary draining lymph nodes. This clonotype was detected ten times or more.

The sequence was collected from a female donor with breast cancer. Some clones in this sample may be carry-over from other donors' samples. The chain links TRBV5-1 to TRBJ2-7, with 8 bases lining up with TRBD2. Source material: axillary lymph node tissue. The CDR3 loop is CASTAPGLVHEQYF. The CDR3, as DNA: TGCGCCAGCACCGCTCCGGGACTAGTTCACGAGCAGTACTTC. The whole variable domain, filled in from reference TRBV5-1 and TRBJ2-7, reads KAGVTQTPRYLIKTRGQQVTLSCSPISGHRSVSWYQQTPGQGLQFLFEYFSETQRNKGNFPGRFSGRQFSNSRSEMNVSTLELGDSALYLCASTAPGLVHEQYFGPGTRLTVT.